Presented here are 26 T cell receptor beta chains from one specimen sequenced in a study of circulating tumor DNA in untreated peripheral T-cell lymphoma. Generated by immunoSEQ multiplex PCR, the TCRdb table keeps only in-frame clones and is missing some. This sample has under 250 clones, with over 60% found just once. Specimen: cell-free DNA from blood serum. The receptor source for this set is a human donor with peripheral T-cell lymphoma.

In DNA, the CDR3 is TGTGCCAGCTCACCCGGGACCTACCTCGCCGATGGCTACACCTTC. Translated, it gives CASSPGTYLADGYTF. The chain links TRBV18 to TRBJ1-2; a weak D match, TRBD1 (5 bases). This CDR3 spans 15 amino acids. V gave up 3 bases and J gave up 6 bases, with 17 bases separating them. The germline V gene encodes CDR1 KGHSH and CDR2 LQKENI. The complete variable domain, with remaining parts taken from reference TRBV18 and TRBJ1-2, reads NAGVMQNPRHLVRRRGQEARLRCSPMKGHSHVYWYRQLPEEGLKFMVYLQKENIIDESGMPKERFSAEFPKEGPSILRIQQVVRGDSAAYFCASSPGTYLADGYTFGSGTRLTVV.

The chain is built from TRBV19 and TRBJ2-3; 13 nucleotides align to TRBD2. J lost 6 bases, V lost 4 bases, and 7 bases had no gene match. Per the germline V gene, CDR1 is LNHDA and CDR2 is SQIVND (reference sequence). The CDR3 covers 16 residues. CDR3 sequence reads: CASSRVLAGGSDTQYF. CDR3 sequence (DNA): TGTGCCAGTAGTAGAGTACTAGCGGGGGGGTCGGATACGCAGTATTTT.

This clone appeared a few times. The gene calls are TRBV4-1 and TRBJ2-2; possibly TRBD2 for D (6 bases). Trimming left V 0 bases short and J 0 bases short, with 11 bases between. Germline loops: CDR1 MGHRA, CDR2 YSYEKL. The CDR3 length is 17 residues. CDR3 residues: CASSQEVWGANTGELFF. The CDR3 DNA reads as TGCGCCAGCAGCCAAGAGGTGTGGGGGGCGAACACCGGGGAGCTGTTTTTT.

The CDR3 protein is CASSLTLDRDSPLHF. CDR3 nucleotide sequence: TGTGCCAGCAGTTTAACCCTCGACAGGGATTCACCCCTCCACTTT. The J gene is TRBJ1-6, the V gene TRBV28; 7 bases line up with TRBD1. The V and J ends lost 2 bases and 8 bases, in that order; junction bases with no gene match: 6. The V gene's germline CDR1 is MDHEN and CDR2 SYDVKM. CDR3 size: 15 residues.

The V and J genes are TRBV25-1 and TRBJ1-2; D perhaps matches TRBD1 (5 bases). V was shortened by 8 bases and J by 14 bases, with 21 bases between the two germline ends. This CDR3 has 12 residues. Germline V gene lookup returns CDR1 MGHDK and CDR2 SYGVNS. CDR3 sequence (DNA): TGTGCCAGCCTCAATACCGGGACGTGGGGGACCTTC. It yields the protein CASLNTGTWGTF.

J is TRBJ1-2 and V is TRBV27, with D possibly TRBD1 on 5 matching bases. The CDR3 has 14 residues. V lost 1 base, J lost 3 bases, and 9 bases lay in between. Germline V CDR1 and CDR2: MNHEY, SMNVEV (reference sequence). The CDR3 loop is CASSLYGGDYGYTF. In DNA, the CDR3 is TGTGCCAGCAGTTTATATGGGGGTGACTATGGCTACACCTTC.

The V call is TRBV14, the J call TRBJ1-1; D call uncertain. The CDR3 runs to 16 residues. Trimming cost V 1 base and J 4 bases, with 16 bases left between them. The germline CDR1 and CDR2 sequences are SGHDN and FVKESK. Here the CDR3 reads CASSQAWTRGSTEAFF. The CDR3 DNA follows: TGTGCCAGCAGCCAAGCGTGGACTCGAGGGAGCACTGAAGCTTTCTTT.

The rearrangement uses TRBV4-2 and TRBJ2-7, with no clear D. Per germline, CDR1 LGHNA and CDR2 YNFKEQ. The CDR3 contains 13 residues. V lost 0 bases and J lost 9, with 12 bases in between. CDR3 bases: TGTGCCAGCAGCCAAGAGGGCCAGAAGGGGCAGTACTTC. Translation: CASSQEGQKGQYF.

The CDR3 region is CASSPRGPGGGRSYNEQFF. The CDR3 nucleotides read TGTGCCAGCAGCCCAAGAGGGCCAGGTGGGGGCCGTTCCTACAATGAGCAGTTCTTC. The rearrangement joins TRBV4-2 to TRBJ2-1; TRBD1 might be the D (6 bases). The CDR3 extends over 19 amino acids. The V end was cut by 4 bases, the J end by 1 base, with 23 bases between. Germline V CDR1 and CDR2: LGHNA, YNFKEQ.

This clone was seen more than once but under ten times. V usage is TRBV14 and J usage is TRBJ1-2; D remains ambiguous. Trimming stripped 0 bases from V and 6 bases from J, with 14 bases between. This CDR3 spans 15 amino acids. Germline loops: CDR1 SGHDN, CDR2 FVKESK. The CDR3 nucleotides read TGTGCCAGCAGCCAAGATCGATGGGGTAGGAATGGCTACACCTTC. Its protein product is CASSQDRWGRNGYTF. Full variable domain (missing parts from reference TRBV14 and TRBJ1-2): EAGVTQFPSHSVIEKGQTVTLRCDPISGHDNLYWYRRVMGKEIKFLLHFVKESKQDESGMPNNRFLAERTGGTYSTLKVQPAELEDSGVYFCASSQDRWGRNGYTFGSGTRLTVV.

This chain connects TRBV9 to TRBJ2-1, with a tentative D call TRBD1 (6 bases). CDR3 length equals 15 residues. From germline, CDR1 is SGDLS and CDR2 YYNGEE. Deletions cut 3 bases from V and 7 bases from J, with 17 bases between. The CDR3 region has the DNA TGTGCCAGCAGCGGAGGACAGTACCTTGGGAATGAGCAGTTCTTC. The encoded protein is CASSGGQYLGNEQFF.

This clone was seen a handful of times. J is TRBJ2-7 and V is TRBV2, with D tentatively TRBD1 (6 bases). Germline V CDR1 and CDR2: SNHLY, FYNNEI. V was pared by 6 bases and J by 3 bases, with 18 bases between. This CDR3 contains 15 residues. The CDR3 nucleotides are TGTGCCAGCAGGCTAACGCGAGGGGGTGGCTACGAGCAGTACTTC. It yields the protein CASRLTRGGGYEQYF.

The chain carries TRBV4-2 and TRBJ1-5, with D possibly TRBD1 on 6 matching bases. The CDR3 spans 15 residues. Per germline, CDR1 LGHNA and CDR2 YNFKEQ. Trimming pared 0 bases from V and 1 base from J, leaving 7 bases between. Here the CDR3 DNA reads TGTGCCAGCAGCCAAGAAGGGGGGAGCAATCAGCCCCAGCATTTT. Protein product: CASSQEGGSNQPQHF.

Concerning this clone: The junction departs from germline at one end; a sequencing error may be responsible. This chain joins TRBV5-4 and TRBJ2-7, with D perhaps given as TRBD1 or TRBD2 (6 bases each). The CDR3 is made up of 12 amino acids. Per germline, CDR1 SGHNT and CDR2 YYREEE (reference sequence). As DNA, the CDR3 is TGTGCCAGCAGCTTGGACGGGGGCGCGCAAAACTTC. Protein product: CASSLDGGAQNF.

This chain uses TRBV12-5 with TRBJ1-2; D is uncertain. V lost 0 bases and J 0 bases, leaving 14 bases between the germline ends. The CDR3 covers 17 residues. Germline V gives CDR1 LGHNT, CDR2 FRNRAP. CDR3 sequence (DNA): TGTGCTAGTGGTTTGGTAACCGGGGAGGGAGCTAACTATGGCTACACCTTC. Encoded protein: CASGLVTGEGANYGYTF.

The chain uses TRBV6-1 and TRBJ1-1, with D maybe TRBD1 (6 bases). CDR1 is MNHNS and CDR2 is SASEGT in the germline V gene. This CDR3 is built from 15 residues. V was pared by 2 bases and J by 0 bases, with 10 bases between. The CDR3 DNA reads TGTGCCAGCAGTGAACCGACAGGAATGAACACTGAAGCTTTCTTT. The encoded protein is CASSEPTGMNTEAFF.

The chain uses TRBV5-1 and TRBJ1-2, with 9 bases matching TRBD1. The CDR3 has 16 residues. The V and J ends lost 8 bases and 4 bases, in that order; junction bases with no gene match: 15. Looked up from germline, CDR1 is SGHRS and CDR2 is YFSETQ. The CDR3 reads CASRYSGQGRSYGYTF. CDR3 sequence (DNA): TGCGCCAGTAGATACTCGGGACAGGGTCGGAGCTATGGCTACACCTTC.

The V gene is TRBV29-1, the J gene TRBJ1-5, with D possibly matching TRBD1 (5 bases). V gave up 4 bases and J gave up 4 bases, with 11 bases separating them. Germline CDR1 and CDR2: SQVTM and ANQGSEA. The CDR3 has 13 amino acids. The CDR3 sequence: CSVGRGDNQPQHF. The CDR3 nucleotides read TGCAGCGTTGGTAGGGGCGATAATCAGCCCCAGCATTTT.

This chain uses TRBV2 with TRBJ2-1; D unresolved. V lost 0 bases to trimming and J lost 6 bases, with 15 bases between them. This CDR3 has 16 residues. Germline lookup yields CDR1 SNHLY and CDR2 FYNNEI. The CDR3 DNA is TGTGCCAGCAGTGAAGCGAAGAGGCCCAATGGCAATGAGCAGTTCTTC. Its translation: CASSEAKRPNGNEQFF.

The V and J genes are TRBV29-1 and TRBJ1-2; D is perhaps TRBD1 (5 bases). V was trimmed by 4 bases and J by 8 bases, leaving 14 bases between them. This CDR3 spans 12 amino acids. Germline CDR1 reads SQVTM; CDR2 reads ANQGSEA. The CDR3 here is CSVASEGIGYTF. The CDR3 DNA sequence: TGCAGCGTTGCTTCTGAGGGGATCGGCTACACCTTC.

The sample holds a few counts of this clone. The V call is TRBV7-3, the J call TRBJ2-2; perhaps TRBD1 as D (5 bases). This CDR3 has 14 residues. V was cut by 5 bases and J by 5 bases, with 12 bases left in between. CDR1 is SGHTA and CDR2 is FQGTGA in the germline V gene. CDR3 coding DNA: TGTGCCAGCAGCCATGACAGTACTACCGGGGAGCTGTTTTTT. It specifies CASSHDSTTGELFF.

This clone is classed as hyperexpanded. This chain connects TRBV30 to TRBJ2-3; D might be TRBD2 (6 bases). The germline gives CDR1 GTSNPN, CDR2 SVGIG (reference sequence). There are 13 residues in the CDR3. V lost 3 bases, J lost 1 base, and 8 bases lay in between. The CDR3 is CAWSTGGTDTQYF. In nucleotides, the CDR3 is TGTGCCTGGAGCACGGGGGGCACAGATACGCAGTATTTT.

The rearrangement joins TRBV14 to TRBJ2-3; unclear D gene. In germline, CDR1 is SGHDN, CDR2 FVKESK. The CDR3 extends over 15 amino acids. Trimming took 1 base from V and 3 from J, leaving 11 bases between them. The CDR3 spells CASSQVNLKTDTQYF. In nucleotides, the CDR3 is TGTGCCAGCAGCCAAGTAAACCTCAAGACAGATACGCAGTATTTT.

The V and J genes are TRBV2 and TRBJ2-7; the D gene is possibly TRBD1 (7 bases). Trimming took 7 bases from V and 0 from J, leaving 16 bases between them. The CDR3 runs 15 residues. Germline CDR1 reads SNHLY; CDR2 reads FYNNEI. The CDR3 loop reads CASTGGQYLSYEQYF. The DNA of the CDR3 is TGTGCCAGCACCGGGGGACAGTACCTCTCCTACGAGCAGTACTTC. Supplemented by reference TRBV2 and TRBJ2-7, the full variable domain reads EPEVTQTPSHQVTQMGQEVILRCVPISNHLYFYWYRQILGQKVEFLVSFYNNEISEKSEIFDDQFSVERPDGSNFTLKIRSTKLEDSAMYFCASTGGQYLSYEQYFGPGTRLTVT.

The sample holds a few counts of this clone. This chain connects TRBV13 to TRBJ2-3; 8 bases are a match to TRBD2. Germline CDR1 PRHDT, CDR2 FYEKMQ (reference sequence). The CDR3 extends over 15 amino acids. V lost 2 bases, J lost 3 bases, and 4 bases stayed unmatched. CDR3 sequence: CASSLSPGGTDTQYF. For the CDR3, the DNA is TGTGCCAGCAGCTTAAGTCCGGGGGGGACAGATACGCAGTATTTT.

This chain joins TRBV30 and TRBJ2-1, with a weak D call TRBD2 (5 bases). Trimming took off 3 bases at V and 8 bases at J, with 14 bases between the two ends. CDR1 is GTSNPN, CDR2 SVGIG, per germline (reference sequence). There are 13 residues in the CDR3. The CDR3 spells CAWSLIGEYEQFF. The CDR3 nucleotides are TGTGCCTGGAGCCTGATTGGGGAGTATGAGCAGTTCTTC.